This TCR beta chain was sequenced for a study of blood T cell repertoires in COVID-19. Study-level background: COVID-19 samples collected from the United States, Italy and Spain covered acute and convalescent phases.

Original analysis: How many nucleated cells were present was estimated from reference gene primer amplification. The assay was immunoSEQ multiplex PCR, and TCRdb's table has in-frame clones only and misses some. The D gene and trimming were derived from the DNA, and the V and J assignments and clone size from that table. The table has about 220,000 clones, around 88% seen once; the top ten hold about 15%. All enrollees were about 18 to 100 years old and from 24 US areas. The CDR3 covers 15 residues. V trimming: 4 bases; J trimming: 4 bases; junction bases outside the gene matches: 7. CDR1 is SGHTA, CDR2 FQGNSA, per germline.

The sequence was collected from a woman aged 45-59 years with acute COVID-19. Material for sequencing was PBMCs or T cells enriched from blood (not recorded which). The gene calls are TRBV7-2 and TRBJ1-3; 7 bases match TRBD1. In DNA form, the CDR3 reads TGTGCCAGCAGCTCGAGGACAGGAAAAGGAAACACCATATATTTT. Protein product: CASSSRTGKGNTIYF.